This TCR beta chain was sequenced during a study of T cell responses to AZD1222 COVID-19 vaccine. Points from the study as a whole: There were repertoire samples only from the period after the peak T cell response. Donors, mostly white British, included more females; clonal diversity was possibly underestimated. Within unmutated variant regions lay the reported targets of nearly half of spike-specific TCRs.

About this clone itself: Its antigen remains unknown.

Repertoires were generated with immunoSEQ multiplex PCR, while TCRdb's copy carries only in-frame clones and drops some. The sample consists of 95,000 to 100,000 clones, over 75% of them appearing once. Germline-derived CDR1 and CDR2 are GTSNPN and SVGIG (reference sequence). The CDR3 has 15 residues. Between the trimmed V and J ends, which lost 0 bases and 5 bases, there was a span of 17 bases. The genes are TRBV30 and TRBJ2-7; either TRBD1 or TRBD2 may supply D (5 bases each). The sequencing here drew on peripheral blood, taken on day 0 of AZD1222 vaccination. The TCR comes from an adult in good health. The CDR3 coding sequence is TGTGCCTGGAGTGTATCTCAGGGCCAAGCGGACGAGCAGTACTTC. Encoded protein: CAWSVSQGQADEQYF. Full variable domain (rest looked up from reference TRBV30 and TRBJ2-7): SQTIHQWPATLVQPVGSPLSLECTVEGTSNPNLYWYRQAAGRGLQLLFYSVGIGQISSEVPQNLSASRPQDRQFILSSKKLLLSDSGFYLCAWSVSQGQADEQYFGPGTRLTVT.